This T cell receptor (beta chain) was obtained from a study of T-cell reconstitution after alpha-beta-depleted transplantation in children. Using unique molecular identifiers, the investigators prepared the TCRbeta library. TCRdb itself ran the PCR reads through MiXCR, one entry per CDR3 protein. The sample consists of over 550,000 distinct CDR3 sequences, roughly a tenth of them appearing once. This CDR3 spans 18 amino acids. The V and J ends lost 2 bases and 0 bases, in that order; junction bases with no gene match: 9. Germline V CDR1 and CDR2: SGHDN, FVKESK. This sample comprised PBMCs from the stem cell graft donor, obtained from the stem cell graft. This chain links TRBV14 with TRBJ1-4; 7 bases line up with TRBD1. The source of this sequence is a human donor who donated a stem cell graft to a child with acute myeloid leukemia. The CDR3 coding sequence is TGTGCCAGCAGCCAATGGGGACAGCGGACTTCAACTAATGAAAAACTGTTTTTT. Its translation: CASSQWGQRTSTNEKLFF.